This T cell receptor beta chain emerged from a study of identical twins. This clonotype was seen at least ten times. TCRdb fed the 5' RACE reads into MiXCR, producing one record per CDR3 protein. The data show about 450,000 distinct CDR3 sequences, approximately 18% seen once. The ends were cut back, 6 bases at V and 5 bases at J, with 20 bases in the middle. The CDR3 is 15 amino acids. The chain is built from TRBV12-3 or TRBV12-4 and TRBJ2-7, with TRBD1 as a possible D gene (5 bases). The origin of this receptor is a man between 50 and 59 years old in good health. The sample taken for sequencing was naive T cells sorted from blood. The CDR3 DNA reads as TGTGCCAGCAGAACCCGAAAGGGTTCCAGGGACGAGCAGTACTTC. Protein sequence: CASRTRKGSRDEQYF.